This T cell receptor (beta chain) was retrieved from a study of T cells in Graves' hyperthyroidism and ophthalmopathy (dated by TCRdb to the late 2010s). Broadly, across the study: Peripheral blood was collected at initial diagnosis, before any treatment. A discovery cohort of 95 to 100 patients, about 44 with Graves' ophthalmopathy and approximately 57 with stable Graves' hyperthyroidism, was used to find distinguishing TCR V-J signatures. Whether ophthalmopathy could be predicted prospectively was tested in an independent validation cohort made up of approximately 19 hyperthyroidism patients plus 17 patients who later progressed to ophthalmopathy. The 100 discovery patients were randomly split 7:3 into training and test sets. The study also compared thyroid tissue and blood T-cell repertoires from about six Graves' hyperthyroidism patients. After sampling, hyperthyroidism patients received methimazole starting at 30 mg daily, and ophthalmopathy patients received high-dose intravenous methylprednisolone. TCR Vbeta CDR3 sequencing of fewer than 150 peripheral blood samples (approximately 44 ophthalmopathy, 75 or so hyperthyroidism and approximately 17 progressor patients) is reported in the paper.

The research as a whole found: Most expanded thyroid clonotypes (frequency above 0.001) were also detected in blood, a finding suggesting that blood repertoires may reflect thyroid immune responses. No statistical method was used to set the sample size in advance, and investigators knew the group allocation. A 13 V-J signature model separated ophthalmopathy from stable hyperthyroidism, with roughly 88% sensitivity and roughly 81% specificity in cross-validation and 80%/75% in testing. During validation, the model predicted progression to ophthalmopathy a median of about 5.9 months ahead of onset, with around 65% sensitivity and 72.22% specificity.

TCR beta CDR3 regions were amplified from RNA transcripts. For the first round of RT-PCR on the TCR CDR3, the HTBI primer set was used together with the Qiagen OneStep RT-PCR kit. Libraries were constructed in a second round of multiplex PCR, after which size selection and purification were carried out. The libraries were sequenced on an Illumina HiSeq2000 using paired-end 100 bp reads. The study's processing was this. SOAPnuke was used to process the raw data, removing reads that contained adapters or uncalled bases, had a mean Phred below 15, or lacked an exact match to the constant primer or identifier. COPE v1.2.5 was used to merge the high-quality paired reads, and each unique nucleotide sequence was defined as a clonotype. MiTCR v1.1 was used to align clonotypes to the IMGT TRBV, TRBD and TRBJ reference segments. The analysis was restricted to V-J combinations with a frequency above 0.0001, which together covered about 99% of the repertoires. A TCS score was defined as the ratio of F50 (clonal expansion) to E x V (chaos), with BLOSUM62-based TCRdist applied between CDR3 peptides within each V-J. Welch's t-statistics and random forest reduced several hundred V-J features to 13, which were used in a naive Bayes classifier (R e1071). TCRdb reran the public reads through fastp at Q25 and MiXCR, keeping productive beta chains. CDR3 protein sequences are deduplicated, and each keeps its most common genes and DNA. Clone size and V and J calls follow TCRdb, not the original study. Within this sample are roughly 740,000 distinct CDR3 sequences, with about 15% of them counted one time only. Clones ranked in the top ten supply around 8.1% of the sample.

A patient counted as having stable Graves' hyperthyroidism if no progression to ophthalmopathy occurred over 18 months of follow-up. Hyperthyroidism patients were aged 18 to 65 years and newly diagnosed, with disease duration of less than 2 months. Any patient with an uncontrolled infection, another autoimmune disease, pregnancy or lactation was excluded. Diagnoses were established on the basis of clinical symptoms, serum thyroxine and TRAb, thyroid ultrasound, and orbital computed tomography. Ficoll-Paque density gradient centrifugation was used to isolate PBMCs from approximately 10 ml of fresh peripheral blood. Total RNA was extracted with Trizol reagent, and quality was checked on an Agilent 2100 Bioanalyzer. The germline V gene yields MNHEY for CDR1 and SVGEGT for CDR2. From its cysteine to its phenylalanine, the CDR3 spans 15 amino acids. CDR3 DNA only is kept here, 45 bases in frame from base 1. Trimming removed 6 bases from V and 4 bases from J; the gene matches leave 9 bases unexplained.

This clonotype was picked up many times. No cognate antigen has been identified for it. Per-nucleotide qualities are absent, and no much larger clonotype sits a single base away. The receptor was derived from a man aged 18 to 29 with Graves' hyperthyroidism. Source material: blood. The chain is encoded by TRBV6-2 or TRBV6-3 joined to TRBJ2-7; TRBD2 matches 10 bases in the middle. The DNA sequence is as follows: TGTGCCAGCAGCAACCCAGCGGGAGGGGAGTACGAGCAGTACTTC. It translates as CASSNPAGGEYEQYF.